These T cell receptor beta chains were read from a single sample in a study of CD4 T cells in relation to SARS-CoV-2 and coronaviruses. Some clones are missing from TCRdb's copy, which holds only in-frame ones; the method was immunoSEQ multiplex PCR. The table lists some 40,000 clones, around four fifths of them singletons. No antigen has been assigned to these receptors. The source material was memory CD4+ T cells from PBMCs, cultured in vitro. Source of these receptors: an adult with COVID-19. Each CDR3 is given with its conserved first and last residue. Fields, in order: V gene, clone size, J gene, D gene, CDR3 DNA, CDR3 protein. A D gene is named only where the DNA matches it firmly. Clone sizes are given selectively: once, few, many, or a class where the clone is expanded.

>TRBV3-1/TRBV3-2|NA|TRBJ2-1|TRBD2
TGTGCCAGCAGCCTCCTAGCGGGAGAGGGTGAGCAGTTCTTC
CASSLLAGEGEQFF
>TRBV13|NA|TRBJ2-3|TRBD2
TGTGCCAGCAGCTTAGGTCGGCGGGAGCAGGCAGATACGCAGTATTTT
CASSLGRREQADTQYF
>TRBV7-9|NA|TRBJ1-1|NA
TGTGCCAGCAGCTTGTCGCAGAACACTGAAGCTTTCTTT
CASSLSQNTEAFF
>TRBV7-9|NA|TRBJ2-3|TRBD2
TGTGCCAGCAGCTTTTCACTAGCGGAACAAACAGATACGCAGTATTTT
CASSFSLAEQTDTQYF
>TRBV28|NA|TRBJ2-7|TRBD2
TGTGCCAGCAGGGACTCTAGCGGGAGTGTTGATTACGAGCAGTACTTC
CASRDSSGSVDYEQYF
>TRBV29-1|NA|TRBJ2-5|NA
TGCAGCGTTGATCAGGGATCAGAGACCCAGTACTTC
CSVDQGSETQYF
>TRBV7-2|NA|TRBJ1-1|NA
TGTGCCAGCAGCTACCGAGGGGGAAACACTGAAGCTTTCTTT
CASSYRGGNTEAFF
>TRBV6-2/TRBV6-3|NA|TRBJ1-5|TRBD1
TGTGCCAGCAGTTGGGGGACAGATAGCAATCAGCCCCAGCATTTT
CASSWGTDSNQPQHF
>TRBV10-3|NA|TRBJ2-1|TRBD2
TGTGCCATCAGTGGCCGGGAGGCGCGGCGATACAATGAGCAGTTCTTC
CAISGREARRYNEQFF
>TRBV6-5|once|TRBJ2-7|TRBD2
TGTGCCACCTCCTCTAGCGGGAGGGAGTACGAGCAGTACTTC
CATSSSGREYEQYF
>TRBV4-1|once|TRBJ2-1|TRBD1
TGCGCCAGCAGCCTTTTTGCCGGACAGGGGGTGAACAATGAGCAGTTCTTC
CASSLFAGQGVNNEQFF
>TRBV6-5|NA|TRBJ1-5|TRBD1
TGTGCCAGCAGTTCTACAGGGGGAAGAAATCAGCCCCAGCATTTT
CASSSTGGRNQPQHF
>TRBV5-4|NA|TRBJ2-7|NA
TGTGCCAGCAGCTTGTCGACCGGGACGGATTCCTACGAGCAGTACTTC
CASSLSTGTDSYEQYF
>TRBV2|NA|TRBJ2-5|TRBD2
TGTGCCAGCAGTGCGGGACTAGCGGGACAAGAGACCCAGTACTTC
CASSAGLAGQETQYF
>TRBV29-1|few|TRBJ2-7|TRBD2
TGCAGCGTCCAACTAGCGGGATCCTACGAGCAGTACTTC
CSVQLAGSYEQYF
>TRBV2|NA|TRBJ1-3|NA
TGTGCCAGCAGGGGCTCCGGAAACACCATATATTTT
CASRGSGNTIYF
>TRBV28|NA|TRBJ2-1|NA
TGTGCCAGCGGCTCGCGACGACACAATGAGCAGTTCTTC
CASGSRRHNEQFF